This T cell receptor beta chain comes out of a study of blood T cell repertoires in COVID-19 (dated by TCRdb to 2018 to 2021). Background on the whole study: The collaborator samples originated in the United States, Italy and Spain and spanned the acute and convalescent phases of COVID-19. Where available, HLA class I and class II types were obtained from metadata supplied by the sample provider rather than from assay-based typing. The sample metadata nearly always contained a de-identified subject ID, COVID-19 status, age in years and sex. Subjects who had been exposed to COVID-19, were actively infected with it, or had recovered from it provided the deeply sampled blood TCRbeta repertoires that made up the dataset. The repertoires were released in a freely available public database meant as a resource for research on the immune response to SARS-CoV-2. The prospective study material was composed of cDNA or gDNA derived from T cells, B-cell-depleted T cells, or PBMCs. Samples were obtained from the ongoing ImmuneRACE study (first 160 participants) and from over 1,000 subjects provided by 6 global collaborators. The full study reports these points: The amount of clinical and demographic metadata varied by source and participant and was provided uncurated.

On this clone itself: Its antigen is still unknown. Base qualities are not provided; no much larger clone lies one nucleotide away.

Whole blood was collected in K2EDTA tubes by collaborating institutions according to the institutions' own protocols. For TCRbeta analysis, collaborator samples were shipped as frozen whole blood, as isolated PBMCs, or as DNA extracted from either sample type. The immunoSEQ Assay, a bias-controlled multiplex PCR, was used to amplify TCRbeta CDR3 regions from genomic DNA. The paper's data handling went like this. Within the assay, amplification of reference gene primers was used to estimate how many nucleated cells each sample contained. To quantify the absolute abundance of each unique TCRbeta CDR3 rearrangement, sequence reads were collapsed and filtered. Productive Simpson clonality was computed per sample as the square root of Simpson's diversity index over productive rearrangements. TCRdb mirrors the immuneACCESS table, restricted to in-frame sequences. Some clones are absent from its copies; in checked studies, under half trace to an unresolved V gene, and the reason for the others is unknown. That table is the source of V, J and clone size, and D and trimming were worked out from the DNA. The table for this sample lists 200,000 to 300,000 clones; about 68% of them were counted only once. The ten largest clones capture 3% to 3.5% of the sample.

This clonotype was sampled from a woman older than 75 with acute or convalescent COVID-19. The sequencing input was peripheral blood.

This receptor has the CDR3 CASSSSAVHNEQFF. The DNA sequence is as follows: TGCGCCAGCAGCTCGTCGGCGGTACACAATGAGCAGTTCTTC. The sequence links TRBV5-1 to TRBJ2-1; the D gene lacks a confident call. The junction carries 12 bases between V and J, which are trimmed by 3 bases and 5 bases respectively. Measured from the cysteine to the phenylalanine, the CDR3 is 14 residues long. The read is trimmed to its CDR3 DNA, 42 bases read in frame from base 1. From a lookup of the germline V gene, CDR1 and CDR2 are SGHRS and YFSETQ.